This record looks at one TCR beta chain sequence and its context. For ophthalmopathy patients, the Clinical Activity Score was at least 3 and the NOSPECS grade at least 4; duration was under 3 months. The sample comes from a study of T cells in Graves' hyperthyroidism and ophthalmopathy. Study-wide background: Peripheral blood was acquired at first diagnosis, ahead of any therapy whatsoever.

The length of the CDR3 is 16 residues. The ends lost 1 base at V and 1 base at J; junction bases unmatched: 0. Per the germline V gene, CDR1 is KGHDR and CDR2 is SFDVKD. Template material for amplifying TCR beta CDR3 regions consisted of RNA transcripts. First-round RT-PCR with HTBI primers amplified the TCR CDR3 region. Each CDR3 protein is one row after TCRdb ran MiXCR on the multiplex PCR reads. Of approximately 300,000 distinct CDR3 sequences in the sample, about 18% were seen once. Specimen: blood. The chain links TRBV24-1 to TRBJ2-3, with TRBD2 matching over 11 bases. The receptor's source is a woman in her sixties or seventies with Graves' ophthalmopathy. The CDR3 is CATSDLLAGGTDTQYF. The CDR3 region has the DNA TGTGCCACCAGTGATTTACTAGCGGGAGGCACAGATACGCAGTATTTT.